This is a list of T cell receptor beta chains from one sample in a study of T cells in Graves' hyperthyroidism and ophthalmopathy. Each CDR3 protein is one row after TCRdb ran MiXCR on the multiplex PCR reads. The data show 750,000 to 900,000 distinct CDR3 sequences, roughly 40% seen once. The specimen was blood. The receptors originated from a man aged 18-30 years with Graves' hyperthyroidism. Both conserved end residues are part of each CDR3. The D gene is left open where the match is weak. Not all rows give a size; the values are once, few, many and, for expanded clones, a class.

d_gene	v_gene	abundance	j_gene	CDR3aa	CDR3nt
.	TRBV12-3/TRBV12-4	.	TRBJ2-7	CASTPRAGEQYF	TGTGCCAGCACCCCTAGGGCCGGGGAGCAGTACTTC
.	TRBV7-6	.	TRBJ2-5	CASSLVGQGETQYF	TGTGCCAGCAGCTTAGTGGGCCAGGGGGAGACCCAGTACTTC
.	TRBV29-1	.	TRBJ1-5	CSDTQGQPQHF	TGCAGTGACACGCAAGGGCAGCCCCAGCATTTT
TRBD2	TRBV12-3/TRBV12-4	few	TRBJ2-5	CASSPPLAGGRETQYF	TGTGCCAGCAGTCCACCTCTAGCGGGGGGTCGGGAGACCCAGTACTTC
.	TRBV7-2	many	TRBJ2-5	CASSSEFGTQYF	TGTGCCAGCTCATCGGAGTTCGGGACCCAGTACTTC
TRBD1	TRBV12-3/TRBV12-4	.	TRBJ1-5	CASSYGTGVFSPQHF	TGTGCCAGCAGTTACGGGACAGGGGTGTTCTCACCCCAGCATTTT
TRBD1	TRBV12-3/TRBV12-4	many	TRBJ1-5	CASSQTGPFQPQHF	TGTGCCAGCAGCCAGACAGGGCCCTTTCAGCCCCAGCATTTT
.	TRBV19	.	TRBJ1-2	CASSMLGGDGYTF	TGTGCCAGTAGTATGCTCGGGGGAGATGGCTACACCTTC
.	TRBV20-1	few	TRBJ1-4	CRAFGSNEKLFF	TGCAGGGCGTTCGGGTCGAATGAAAAACTGTTTTTT
.	TRBV20-1	few	TRBJ2-7	CSAKGDSEQYF	TGCAGTGCGAAAGGTGACTCCGAGCAGTACTTC
.	TRBV12-3/TRBV12-4	once	TRBJ1-5	CASSYPRQPQHF	TGTGCCAGCAGTTACCCTCGTCAGCCCCAGCATTTT
TRBD1	TRBV20-1	.	TRBJ1-3	CSAIGQGADTIYF	TGCAGTGCTATCGGACAGGGGGCGGACACCATATATTTT
.	TRBV2	few	TRBJ2-5	CASRTNPQEETQYF	TGTGCCAGCAGAACTAACCCGCAGGAAGAGACCCAGTACTTC
.	TRBV5-5	few	TRBJ2-7	CASSWVGGEQYF	TGTGCCAGCAGCTGGGTGGGGGGCGAGCAGTACTTC
.	TRBV19	few	TRBJ2-5	CASKAPQDQETQYF	TGTGCCAGTAAGGCCCCGCAGGACCAAGAGACCCAGTACTTC
.	TRBV5-5	few	TRBJ2-5	CASSLGPTKLQETQYF	TGTGCCAGCAGCTTAGGACCGACGAAACTCCAAGAGACCCAGTACTTC
.	TRBV7-9	.	TRBJ2-7	CASSLTGTPSYEQYF	TGTGCCAGCAGCCTTACCGGGACCCCTTCCTACGAGCAGTACTTC
.	TRBV9	few	TRBJ2-7	CASSVAHGSPYEQYF	TGTGCCAGCAGCGTAGCTCACGGGAGCCCCTACGAGCAGTACTTC
TRBD1	TRBV10-3	.	TRBJ2-7	CATGTGGASQYF	TGTGCCACCGGGACAGGGGGCGCCTCGCAGTACTTC
TRBD1	TRBV10-3	.	TRBJ2-5	CAITDGTPSAGTGQETQYF	TGTGCCATCACCGATGGGACACCATCGGCCGGGACAGGTCAAGAGACCCAGTACTTC
.	TRBV2	.	TRBJ1-1	CASSLYGQTEAFF	TGTGCCAGCAGTCTCTACGGACAGACTGAAGCTTTCTTT
.	TRBV2	.	TRBJ1-1	CASIPDRNTEAFF	TGTGCCAGCATTCCGGACAGAAACACTGAAGCTTTCTTT
TRBD1	TRBV5-1	.	TRBJ2-7	CASSFEGANYEQYF	TGCGCCAGCAGCTTTGAGGGGGCGAACTACGAGCAGTACTTC
TRBD1	TRBV2	.	TRBJ1-1	CASSDRQGGNTEAFF	TGTGCCAGCAGTGATCGACAGGGTGGTAACACTGAAGCTTTCTTT
.	TRBV9	few	TRBJ2-6	CASRPDTSGANVLTF	TGTGCCAGCCGACCCGATACCTCTGGGGCCAACGTCCTGACTTTC
TRBD1	TRBV7-2	few	TRBJ2-7	CASLLTGVSYEQYF	TGTGCCAGTCTATTGACAGGGGTATCCTACGAGCAGTACTTC
.	TRBV12-3/TRBV12-4	.	TRBJ1-1	CASSSPGADTEAFF	TGTGCCAGCAGTTCCCCGGGGGCTGACACCGAAGCTTTCTTT
.	TRBV6-5	once	TRBJ1-3	CASSYSGPGNTIYF	TGTGCCAGCAGTTACTCGGGGCCCGGAAACACCATATATTTT
TRBD1	TRBV20-1	many	TRBJ1-5	CSARETGGSSQPQHF	TGCAGTGCTAGGGAGACAGGGGGGAGTAGTCAGCCCCAGCATTTT
.	TRBV6-6	.	TRBJ1-1	CASSVTAEAFF	TGTGCCAGCAGTGTAACAGCTGAAGCTTTCTTT
.	TRBV15	.	TRBJ2-5	CATSRGGETQYF	TGTGCCACCAGCAGAGGTGGCGAGACCCAGTACTTC
.	TRBV5-6	many	TRBJ1-5	CASSLAGSQPQHF	TGTGCCAGCAGCTTGGCCGGGTCGCAGCCCCAGCATTTT
.	TRBV15	many	TRBJ1-5	CATSRDFFEPQHF	TGTGCCACCAGCAGAGATTTTTTTGAGCCCCAGCATTTT
.	TRBV29-1	many	TRBJ2-2	CSVDTGSAGELFF	TGCAGCGTTGATACAGGGAGCGCCGGGGAGCTGTTTTTT
.	TRBV19	.	TRBJ2-5	CASGSRAEGTQYF	TGTGCCAGTGGTAGCCGTGCGGAGGGGACCCAGTACTTC
.	TRBV7-2	.	TRBJ2-5	CASRFGTASGETQYF	TGTGCCAGCAGGTTCGGGACGGCCTCTGGAGAGACCCAGTACTTC
.	TRBV7-6	many	TRBJ1-1	CASSLESGAVDAFF	TGTGCCAGCAGCTTAGAATCGGGGGCCGTTGATGCTTTCTTT
.	TRBV7-9	.	TRBJ2-5	CASSPKGRPLQEAQYF	TGTGCCAGCAGCCCTAAGGGACGGCCCCTCCAAGAGGCCCAGTACTTC
TRBD2	TRBV5-1	few	TRBJ2-7	CASSTPASGGTTYEQYF	TGCGCCAGCAGCACTCCCGCTAGCGGGGGGACGACCTACGAGCAGTACTTC
TRBD1	TRBV19	many	TRBJ1-1	CATTATGVNTEAFF	TGTGCCACTACCGCGACAGGGGTGAACACTGAAGCTTTCTTT
.	TRBV29-1	many	TRBJ2-7	CSVEINYEQYF	TGCAGCGTTGAAATTAACTACGAGCAGTACTTC
TRBD1	TRBV9	.	TRBJ2-7	CASSVGTGPTSYEQYF	TGTGCCAGCAGCGTAGGGACAGGGCCGACCTCTTACGAGCAGTACTTC
.	TRBV12-3/TRBV12-4	.	TRBJ2-2	CASSLAGRPGELFF	TGTGCCAGCAGTTTAGCGGGGAGACCCGGGGAGCTGTTTTTT
TRBD1	TRBV29-1	.	TRBJ2-7	CSSPMTGHEQYF	TGCAGCAGCCCTATGACAGGGCACGAGCAGTACTTC
.	TRBV7-6	.	TRBJ1-2	CASRPTGSGGYTF	TGTGCCAGCAGGCCTACAGGGTCGGGGGGCTACACCTTC
TRBD1	TRBV10-3	many	TRBJ1-1	CAISDTDRGGTEAFF	TGTGCCATCAGTGACACAGACAGGGGAGGCACTGAAGCTTTCTTT
TRBD1	TRBV10-2	.	TRBJ1-3	CASGPWDRSSSGNTIYF	TGCGCCAGCGGACCTTGGGACAGGTCATCCTCTGGAAACACCATATATTTT
.	TRBV19	many	TRBJ1-5	CASSSSFNQPQHF	TGTGCCAGTAGCTCGAGTTTCAATCAGCCCCAGCATTTT
TRBD1	TRBV7-2	many	TRBJ1-5	CASSLSGQGYSNQPQHF	TGTGCCAGCAGCTTATCGGGACAGGGCTATAGCAATCAGCCCCAGCATTTT
.	TRBV24-1	.	TRBJ2-2	CATSARDGRTTGELFF	TGTGCCACCAGTGCTAGAGACGGACGGACCACCGGGGAGCTGTTTTTT
.	TRBV20-1	.	TRBJ1-4	CSAPKGGTNEKLFF	TGCAGTGCTCCGAAGGGGGGCACTAATGAAAAACTGTTTTTT
.	TRBV5-1	.	TRBJ1-4	CASSLSPWRSNEKLFF	TGCGCCAGCAGCTTGTCCCCTTGGCGGTCTAATGAAAAACTGTTTTTT
.	TRBV14	.	TRBJ1-1	CASSPRIFFTEAFF	TGTGCCAGCAGTCCTCGGATCTTTTTCACTGAAGCTTTCTTT